The 4 T cell receptor beta chains given below trace back to one sample, sequenced in a study of cytomegalovirus exposure and HLA in healthy donors (dated 2017 in TCRdb). Library preparation was by the immunoSEQ multiplex PCR assay. For the multiplex PCR, a mixture combining 60 forward primers for TCR Vbeta segments and 13 reverse primers for TCR Jbeta segments was used. The table comes from immuneACCESS by way of TCRdb, which keeps in-frame sequences with V and J called. Part of the clones is missing from these tables; in studies checked, under half for an unresolved V gene and the rest for unknown reasons. This sample is represented by 85,000 to 130,000 clones; approximately 80% of them were singletons. The ten largest make up approximately 4.1% of the sample. Sequenced sample: PBMCs. The receptor source for this set is a female donor in good health and CMV-seropositive.

As concerns this clone: The junction departs from germline at one end; a sequencing error may be responsible. This chain links TRBV13 with TRBJ2-4, with 9 bases that match TRBD1. The CDR3 contains 16 residues. Germline V gene sequence: CDR1 PRHDT, CDR2 FYEKMQ (reference sequence). The DNA for the CDR3 is TGTGCCAGCAGCTCCACAGGGGGCGTAGCCAAAAACAGTCAGTACTTC. Protein: CASSSTGGVAKNSQYF.

The chain joins TRBV27 to TRBJ2-1; a possible D gene is TRBD2 (6 bases). Germline loops: CDR1 MNHEY, CDR2 SMNVEV (reference sequence). This CDR3 spans 17 amino acids. Trimming took off 2 bases at V and 4 bases at J, with 18 bases between the two ends. The CDR3 protein is CASSLAAGGLGYNEQFF. The CDR3 DNA follows: TGTGCCAGCAGTTTAGCCGCCGGGGGATTGGGGTACAATGAGCAGTTCTTC.

As concerns this clone: Other DNA sequences in the sample encode the same CDR3. CDR3 in amino acids: CASSVGQGNYEQYF. As DNA, the CDR3 is TGTGCCAGCAGCGTTGGACAGGGGAACTACGAGCAGTACTTC. This chain links TRBV9 with TRBJ2-7, with 9 bases identical to TRBD1. The CDR3 length is 14 residues. The ends lost 2 bases at V and 3 bases at J; junction bases unmatched: 3. From germline, CDR1 is SGDLS and CDR2 YYNGEE.

The J gene is TRBJ2-1, the V gene TRBV30; D not certain. The CDR3 is made up of 14 amino acids. V lost 2 bases and J 3 bases, leaving 11 bases between the germline ends. Germline V gene sequence: CDR1 GTSNPN, CDR2 SVGIG (reference sequence). The DNA of the CDR3 is TGTGCCTGGAGTCCTGGTGTCGGCTACAATGAGCAGTTCTTC. Amino acid sequence: CAWSPGVGYNEQFF.